This TCR beta chain was captured by sequencing in a study of blood T cell repertoires in COVID-19. Participants, about 18 to 95 years old, spanned 25 or so US areas. Membership in each cohort depended on participant-reported clinical history. Measured with immunoSEQ multiplex PCR; TCRdb has only the in-frame clones, and not every one. In the table there are 250,000 or so clones, roughly four fifths of which are singletons. CDR3 size: 14 residues. Germline V CDR1 and CDR2: LGHNT, FRNRAP. V was pared by 6 bases and J by 6 bases, with 10 bases of the junction left unmatched. This receptor was obtained from a man aged 60-69 years who had recovered from COVID-19. V is TRBV12-5 and J is TRBJ2-7, with 8 bases fitting TRBD1. The specimen sequenced was PBMCs or T cells enriched from blood (not recorded which). DNA of the CDR3: TGTGCTAGTGGACTTGGGACAGGTAAAGGCGAGCAGTACTTC. Its protein product is CASGLGTGKGEQYF.